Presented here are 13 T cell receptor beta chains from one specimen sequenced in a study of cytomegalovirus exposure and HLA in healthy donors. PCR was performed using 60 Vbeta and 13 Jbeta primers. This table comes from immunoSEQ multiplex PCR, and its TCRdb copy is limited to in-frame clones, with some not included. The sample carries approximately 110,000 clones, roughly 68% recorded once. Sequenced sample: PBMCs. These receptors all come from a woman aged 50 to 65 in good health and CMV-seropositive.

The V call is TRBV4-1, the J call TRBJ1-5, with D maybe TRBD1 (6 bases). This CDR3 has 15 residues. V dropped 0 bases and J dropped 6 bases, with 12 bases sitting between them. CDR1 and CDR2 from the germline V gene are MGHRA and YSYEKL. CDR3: CASSQDPGVGQPQHF. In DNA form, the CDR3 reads TGCGCCAGCAGCCAAGATCCAGGGGTAGGTCAGCCCCAGCATTTT.

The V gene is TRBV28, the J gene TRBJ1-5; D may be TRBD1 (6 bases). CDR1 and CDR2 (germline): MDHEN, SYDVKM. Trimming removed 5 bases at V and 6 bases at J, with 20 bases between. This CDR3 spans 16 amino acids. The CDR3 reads CASSHPPKGRGQPQHF. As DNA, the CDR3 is TGTGCCAGCAGTCACCCCCCGAAGGGCAGGGGTCAGCCCCAGCATTTT.

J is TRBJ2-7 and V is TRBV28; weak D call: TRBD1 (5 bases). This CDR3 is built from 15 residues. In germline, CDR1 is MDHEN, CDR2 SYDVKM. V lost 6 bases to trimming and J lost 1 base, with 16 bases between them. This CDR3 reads CASSLRTSPSYEQYF. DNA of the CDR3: TGTGCCAGCAGCCTACGGACATCCCCTTCCTACGAGCAGTACTTC.

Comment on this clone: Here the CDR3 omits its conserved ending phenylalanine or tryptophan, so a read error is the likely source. The CDR3 nucleotides are TGTGCCAGCAGCTTAGGGACAGGGAATGGCTACACCCTC. Its protein product is CASSLGTGNGYTL. The rearrangement joins TRBV5-6 to TRBJ1-2, with 9 bases lining up with TRBD1. Germline V gene sequence: CDR1 SGHDT, CDR2 YYEEEE. The V gene end was trimmed by 2 bases and the J gene end by 6 bases; junction bases not matched to a gene: 2. The CDR3 loop spans 13 amino acids.

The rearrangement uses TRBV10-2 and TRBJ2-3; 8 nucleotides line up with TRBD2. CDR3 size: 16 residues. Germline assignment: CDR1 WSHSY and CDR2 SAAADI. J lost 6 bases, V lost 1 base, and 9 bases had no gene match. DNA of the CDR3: TGCGCCAGCAGTGAGTTTGTAACGGGGGGGCGGGATACGCAGTATTTT. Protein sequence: CASSEFVTGGRDTQYF.

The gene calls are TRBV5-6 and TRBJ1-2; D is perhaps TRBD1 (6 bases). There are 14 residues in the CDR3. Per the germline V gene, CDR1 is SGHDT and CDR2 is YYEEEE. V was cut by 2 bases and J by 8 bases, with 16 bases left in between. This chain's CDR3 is CASSLGPRQGGYTF. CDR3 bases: TGTGCCAGCAGCTTAGGTCCCCGCCAGGGGGGCTACACCTTC.

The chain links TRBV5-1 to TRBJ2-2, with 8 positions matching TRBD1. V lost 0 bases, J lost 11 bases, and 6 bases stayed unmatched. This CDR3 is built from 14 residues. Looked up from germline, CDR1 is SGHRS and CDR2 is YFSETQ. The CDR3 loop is CASSLVQGAYELFF. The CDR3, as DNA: TGCGCCAGCAGCTTGGTGCAGGGGGCGTATGAGCTGTTTTTT.

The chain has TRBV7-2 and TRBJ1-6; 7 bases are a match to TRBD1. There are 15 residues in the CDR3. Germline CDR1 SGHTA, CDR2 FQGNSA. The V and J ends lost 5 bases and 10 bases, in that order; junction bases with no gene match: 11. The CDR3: CASSPPYRGYSPLHF. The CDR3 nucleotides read TGTGCCAGCAGCCCCCCCTACAGGGGCTACTCACCCCTCCACTTT.

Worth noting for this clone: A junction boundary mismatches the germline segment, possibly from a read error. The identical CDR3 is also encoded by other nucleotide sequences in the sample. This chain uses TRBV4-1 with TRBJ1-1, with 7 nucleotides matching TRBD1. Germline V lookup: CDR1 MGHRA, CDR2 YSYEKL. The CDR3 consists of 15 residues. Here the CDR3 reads CASSRPGTVNTEAFF. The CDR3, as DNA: TGCGCCAGCAGCCGGCCCGGGACAGTGAACACCGAAGCTTTCTTT.

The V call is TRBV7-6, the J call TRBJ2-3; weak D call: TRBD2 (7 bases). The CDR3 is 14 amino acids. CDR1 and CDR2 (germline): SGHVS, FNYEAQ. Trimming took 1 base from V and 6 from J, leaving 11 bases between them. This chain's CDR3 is CASSLGGGRDTQYF. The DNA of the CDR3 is TGTGCCAGCAGCTTAGGGGGGGGGCGGGATACGCAGTATTTT. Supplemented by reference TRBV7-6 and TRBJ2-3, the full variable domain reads GAGVSQSPRYKVTKRGQDVALRCDPISGHVSLYWYRQALGQGPEFLTYFNYEAQQDKSGLPNDRFSAERPEGSISTLTIQRTEQRDSAMYRCASSLGGGRDTQYFGPGTRLTVL.

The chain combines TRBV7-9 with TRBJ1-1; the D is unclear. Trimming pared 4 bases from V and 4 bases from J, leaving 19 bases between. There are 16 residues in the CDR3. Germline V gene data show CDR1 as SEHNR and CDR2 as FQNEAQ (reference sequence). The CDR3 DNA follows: TGTGCCAGCAGCTCCTTGGGCTCGGTTCCGGCCACTGAAGCTTTCTTT. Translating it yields CASSSLGSVPATEAFF.

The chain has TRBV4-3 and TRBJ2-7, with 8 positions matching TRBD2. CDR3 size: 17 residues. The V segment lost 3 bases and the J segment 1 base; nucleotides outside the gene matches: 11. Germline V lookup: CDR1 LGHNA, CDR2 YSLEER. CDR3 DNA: TGCGCCAGCAGCCAGGATGTAGCGGGGCAAAAATCCTACGAGCAGTACTTC. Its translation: CASSQDVAGQKSYEQYF.

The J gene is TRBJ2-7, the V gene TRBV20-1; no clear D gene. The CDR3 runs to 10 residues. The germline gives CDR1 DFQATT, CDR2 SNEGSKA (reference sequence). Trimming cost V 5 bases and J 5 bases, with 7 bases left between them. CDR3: CSASTDEQYF. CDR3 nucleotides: TGCAGTGCTTCTACGGACGAGCAGTACTTC.